This TCR beta chain was captured in a study of T cell changes during pregnancy in multiple sclerosis. Some clones are missing from TCRdb's copy, which holds only in-frame ones; the method was immunoSEQ multiplex PCR. The table lists 60,000 or so clones, about 92% of them singletons. This CDR3 region has 13 residues. Trimming removed 5 bases from V and 4 bases from J; junction bases left unmatched: 4. The V gene's germline CDR1 is SGHTA and CDR2 FQGNSA. The source material was peripheral blood, sampled in the second trimester of pregnancy. This chain connects TRBV7-2 to TRBJ2-7; 8 positions match TRBD1. This clonotype was obtained from a female donor in good health, enrolled as a control in a pregnancy study. The CDR3 DNA reads TGTGCCAGCAGCCCGGGGACAGGTTACGAGCAGTACTTC. Translated: CASSPGTGYEQYF.